This T cell receptor (beta chain) was identified during a study of shared clonotypes between healthy human individuals. Study-level points and caveats: Sequencing depth was expected to influence donor clonotype sharing. Estimated clonotype richness was generally higher in naive than memory subsets.

Comments on this clone: Antigen: not known. With a much larger clone just one base away, this may be a read error.

Germline loops: CDR1 MNHEY, CDR2 SMNVEV (reference sequence). CDR3 length: 20 amino acids. The trim removed 2 bases at V and 0 bases at J, leaving 15 bases unmatched. Libraries were prepared by immunoSEQ multiplex PCR; TCRdb keeps only in-frame clonotypes and omits some of them. The sample lists some 240,000 clones; 60% to 80% were seen once. The donors were adults (healthy and HIV-negative) with no recent acute infections or vaccinations. This TCR was sampled from a man younger than 40 in good health. The V and J genes are TRBV27 and TRBJ2-7, with 11 bases fitting TRBD2. Input material: memory CD4+ T cells sorted from blood. This sample's subset: CD45RA-negative fraction. This CDR3 reads CASSLRGAGSGRASSYEQYF. As DNA, the CDR3 is TGTGCCAGCAGTTTACGGGGGGCGGGTAGCGGGAGGGCCTCCTCCTACGAGCAGTACTTC.